This T cell receptor beta chain was obtained from a study of tumor-infiltrating lymphocytes in localized non-small cell lung cancer. Clones were sequenced by immunoSEQ multiplex PCR, and TCRdb holds only the in-frame ones, with some missing. Of a few thousand clones listed, 90% to 97% are singletons. The CDR3 totals 14 residues. Germline CDR1 is LNHDA and CDR2 is SQIVND (reference sequence). Trimming took 8 bases from V and 7 from J, leaving 15 bases between them. The rearrangement links TRBV19 to TRBJ1-6; no reliable D call. This receptor was identified in a human donor with non-small cell lung cancer. Sequencing was performed on uninvolved lung tissue not adjacent to the tumor. The CDR3 DNA reads TGTGCCAGTCGCGAAGGAGGTAACAATTCACCCCTCCACTTT. Translation gives CASREGGNNSPLHF.